A single sample gave rise to the 24 T cell receptor beta chains below, sequenced in a study of T-cell reconstitution after alpha-beta-depleted transplantation in children. Preparing the TCRbeta library involved the use of unique molecular identifiers. TCRdb used MiXCR to reprocess the PCR reads, holding one entry per CDR3 protein. The sample holds more than 550,000 distinct CDR3 sequences; roughly a tenth are singletons and the top ten take roughly 3.9%. The sequences come from PBMCs from the stem cell graft donor, collected from the stem cell graft. All receptors come from a human donor who donated a stem cell graft to a child with acute myeloid leukemia.

This chain joins TRBV6-2 or TRBV6-3 and TRBJ1-2; TRBD1 might be the D (5 bases). Trimming took off 6 bases at V and 4 bases at J, with 15 bases between the two ends. Germline-derived CDR1 and CDR2 are MNHEY and SVGEGT. The CDR3 runs 14 residues. The chain's CDR3 is CASSESGRTYGYTF. In nucleotides, the CDR3 is TGTGCCAGCAGCGAATCGGGACGGACCTATGGCTACACCTTC.

This clonotype was seen repeatedly, ten times or more. The genes are TRBV24-1 and TRBJ2-2, with D perhaps TRBD1 (6 bases). V was cut by 3 bases and J by 5 bases, with 15 bases left in between. From germline, CDR1 is KGHDR and CDR2 SFDVKD. This CDR3 comprises 16 residues. The CDR3 region is CATSDLATGLTGELFF. CDR3 DNA: TGTGCCACCAGTGATCTCGCTACAGGGCTTACCGGGGAGCTGTTTTTT.

This clonotype was picked up a small number of times. The chain couples TRBV11-1 to TRBJ2-1; D might be TRBD2 (5 bases). CDR1 is SGHAT and CDR2 is FQDESV in the germline V gene (reference sequence). Trimming stripped 5 bases from V and 5 bases from J, with 25 bases between. The CDR3 consists of 18 residues. CDR3 protein: CASSIYVGRGNGDNEQFF. As DNA, the CDR3 is TGTGCCAGCAGCATCTACGTGGGTAGAGGGAACGGGGACAATGAGCAGTTCTTC. The full variable domain, in which reference TRBV11-1 and TRBJ2-1 provide the parts outside the CDR3, is EAEVAQSPRYKITEKSQAVAFWCDPISGHATLYWYRQILGQGPELLVQFQDESVVDDSQLPKDRFSAERLKGVDSTLKIQPAELGDSAMYLCASSIYVGRGNGDNEQFFGPGTRLTVL.

This clonotype was recorded many times. The CDR3 here is CASSRLGAYEQYF. The CDR3 DNA is TGTGCCAGCAGTCGACTGGGAGCCTACGAGCAGTACTTC. The chain recombines TRBV28 with TRBJ2-7; tentatively, D is TRBD2 (5 bases). The ends were cut back, 5 bases at V and 2 bases at J, with 10 bases in the middle. The CDR3 has 13 amino acids. The V gene's germline CDR1 is MDHEN and CDR2 SYDVKM.

Here the CDR3 DNA reads TGCAGTGCTAGCGTTCTGGGGTTATATAGCAATCAGCCCCAGCATTTT. Its translation is CSASVLGLYSNQPQHF. The chain is built from TRBV20-1 and TRBJ1-5; D ambiguous. V dropped 3 bases and J dropped 0 bases, with 15 bases sitting between them. There are 16 residues in the CDR3. CDR1 DFQATT and CDR2 SNEGSKA come from the germline V gene (reference sequence).

This clonotype has only a few counts. The genes are TRBV12-5 and TRBJ2-5; 9 bases are a match to TRBD1. Germline V lookup: CDR1 LGHNT, CDR2 FRNRAP. The length of the CDR3 is 13 residues. V shed 7 bases and J 2 bases; nucleotides not matched to a gene: 2. Written as DNA, the CDR3 is TGTGCTAGTGCCGGGACAGGGCAAGAGACCCAGTACTTC. Its protein product is CASAGTGQETQYF.

The rearrangement links TRBV29-1 to TRBJ2-6, with a tentative D call TRBD2 (6 bases). The germline gives CDR1 SQVTM, CDR2 ANQGSEA. The CDR3 consists of 15 residues. Trimming pared 2 bases from V and 1 base from J, leaving 9 bases between. CDR3 protein: CSVELEGSGANVLTF. CDR3 nucleotide sequence: TGCAGCGTTGAATTGGAGGGGTCTGGGGCCAACGTCCTGACTTTC. Full variable domain (rest looked up from reference TRBV29-1 and TRBJ2-6): SAVISQKPSRDICQRGTSLTIQCQVDSQVTMMFWYRQQPGQSLTLIATANQGSEATYESGFVIDKFPISRPNLTFSTLTVSNMSPEDSSIYLCSVELEGSGANVLTFGAGSRLTVL.

The rearrangement joins TRBV28 to TRBJ2-1; 7 nucleotides match TRBD2. The CDR3 length is 17 residues. J lost 5 bases, V lost 6 bases, and 16 bases had no gene match. Per germline, CDR1 MDHEN and CDR2 SYDVKM. CDR3 residues: CASRKPLGGSGNNEQFF. Written as DNA, the CDR3 is TGTGCCAGCAGAAAACCTCTCGGCGGGAGTGGGAACAATGAGCAGTTCTTC.

V gene TRBV2 combines with J gene TRBJ1-5; unclear D gene. The CDR3 loop spans 15 amino acids. Looked up from germline, CDR1 is SNHLY and CDR2 is FYNNEI. The ends were cut back, 4 bases at V and 1 base at J, with 11 bases in the middle. CDR3 residues: CASSGEGRSNQPQHF. DNA of the CDR3: TGTGCCAGCAGTGGGGAGGGCAGGAGCAATCAGCCCCAGCATTTT.

The chain uses TRBV28 and TRBJ2-7, with D perhaps given as TRBD1 or TRBD2 (9 bases each). Germline V CDR1 and CDR2: MDHEN, SYDVKM. This CDR3 is built from 16 residues. Deletions cut 6 bases from V and 6 bases from J, with 24 bases between. The CDR3 DNA follows: TGTGCCAGCAGCCCCCCGGGACAGGGAGCGGGAGGCGAGCAGTACTTC. It specifies CASSPPGQGAGGEQYF.

This clonotype was observed at least ten times. V gene TRBV7-3 combines with J gene TRBJ1-1, with 10 bases lining up with TRBD1. Trimming at V came to 1 base and at J to 7 bases, leaving 6 bases not matched to a gene. This CDR3 has 15 residues. Germline V lookup: CDR1 SGHTA, CDR2 FQGTGA. CDR3 sequence (DNA): TGTGCCAGCAGCTTAAGGGACAGGGGATACGGTGAAGCTTTCTTT. Its translation: CASSLRDRGYGEAFF.

Of note for this clonotype: A read error may produce the germline difference seen at one junction end. The chain employs TRBV10-3 and TRBJ2-3, with no clear D. Germline assignment: CDR1 ENHRY and CDR2 SYGVKD. The CDR3 loop spans 13 amino acids. In DNA form, the CDR3 reads TGTGCCATCAGTGAGGACAACACAGATACGCAGTTTTTT. Translation gives CAISEDNTDTQFF.

The chain joins TRBV20-1 to TRBJ2-1, with 12 nucleotides matching TRBD2. Germline CDR1 is DFQATT and CDR2 is SNEGSKA (reference sequence). V shed 5 bases and J 7 bases; nucleotides not matched to a gene: 6. The CDR3 has 14 amino acids. CDR3 DNA: TGCAGTGCTTCTAGCGGGAGGGCCTTGAATGAGCAGTTCTTC. Translating it yields CSASSGRALNEQFF.

This sequence joins TRBV4-2 and TRBJ2-3, with 9 bases lining up with TRBD2. The V gene end was trimmed by 3 bases and the J gene end by 3 bases; junction bases not matched to a gene: 10. CDR1 and CDR2 (germline): LGHNA, YNFKEQ. This CDR3 contains 17 residues. In nucleotides, the CDR3 is TGTGCCAGCAGCCAGAGCCGTAGCGGGAGACTGACAGATACGCAGTATTTT. It is translated as CASSQSRSGRLTDTQYF.

The table lists this clonotype with many counts. Written as DNA, the CDR3 is TGCAGTGCTTACAGGGGGGCGAACACTGAAGCTTTCTTT. Protein product: CSAYRGANTEAFF. The rearrangement joins TRBV20-1 to TRBJ1-1; TRBD1 agrees at 8 bases. CDR3 length: 13 residues. The junction had 3 bases not matched to a gene; V was cut back by 5 bases and J by 1 base. In germline, CDR1 is DFQATT, CDR2 SNEGSKA (reference sequence).

This clonotype appeared many times. The chain uses TRBV7-9 and TRBJ2-1; 9 bases line up with TRBD2. CDR3 length equals 16 residues. The V and J ends lost 3 bases and 5 bases, in that order; junction bases with no gene match: 8. Germline assignment: CDR1 SEHNR and CDR2 FQNEAQ (reference sequence). The CDR3, as DNA: TGTGCCAGCAGCTTGGAGGGGGCTAGCGGGAACAATGAGCAGTTCTTC. This codes for CASSLEGASGNNEQFF.

This clonotype has a handful of counts. This chain links TRBV20-1 with TRBJ1-4, with TRBD1 as a possible D gene (6 bases). V shed 3 bases and J shed 8 bases, with 13 bases lying between them. This CDR3 region has 13 residues. Germline loops: CDR1 DFQATT, CDR2 SNEGSKA (reference sequence). The CDR3 reads CSASQGLGEKLFF. In nucleotides, the CDR3 is TGCAGTGCTAGTCAGGGGCTTGGCGAAAAACTGTTTTTT.

There are many counts of this clonotype. The J gene is TRBJ2-7, the V gene TRBV6-1, with a weak D call TRBD1 (5 bases). CDR3 length: 16 residues. Germline V gene sequence: CDR1 MNHNS, CDR2 SASEGT. V shed 6 bases and J shed 0 bases, with 18 bases lying between them. In DNA, the CDR3 is TGTGCCAGCAGCGGCAACAGGCCTCCTAGCTCCTACGAGCAGTACTTC. Residues: CASSGNRPPSSYEQYF.

The chain joins TRBV20-1 to TRBJ2-3; 8 bases align to TRBD2. Germline V gives CDR1 DFQATT, CDR2 SNEGSKA (reference sequence). The CDR3 is made up of 14 amino acids. V dropped 5 bases and J dropped 0; count of bases not matched to a gene: 4. CDR3 nucleotide sequence: TGCAGTGCTCCCGGGAGGGTTAGCACAGATACGCAGTATTTT. Protein product: CSAPGRVSTDTQYF.

This clonotype was recorded a few times. The chain uses TRBV20-1 and TRBJ2-5; 14 nucleotides match TRBD2. The CDR3 contains 17 residues. Germline V gene sequence: CDR1 DFQATT, CDR2 SNEGSKA (reference sequence). The V and J ends lost 6 bases and 4 bases, in that order; junction bases with no gene match: 13. CDR3 protein: CSATGTSGGGRRETQYF. CDR3 nucleotide sequence: TGCAGTGCAACCGGGACTAGCGGGGGAGGTCGACGAGAGACCCAGTACTTC.

This clonotype was observed a handful of times. Here the CDR3 reads CSAIPGQGSSYTF. The CDR3 coding sequence is TGCAGTGCTATCCCGGGACAGGGGTCCAGCTACACCTTC. The chain joins TRBV20-1 to TRBJ1-2, with TRBD1 identical over 10 bases. Germline V gene sequence: CDR1 DFQATT, CDR2 SNEGSKA (reference sequence). With V trimmed by 4 bases and J by 9 bases, 8 bases remained unmatched. The CDR3 contains 13 residues.

In its sample, this clonotype was seen a few times. The gene calls are TRBV7-6 and TRBJ2-5; D is unresolved. This CDR3 is 16 amino acids long. Germline CDR1 is SGHVS and CDR2 is FNYEAQ. The V end lost 1 base, the J end lost 2 bases, and 14 bases lay between the germline ends. In DNA form, the CDR3 reads TGTGCCAGCAGCTTAGAATTTAGCTTTAGACAAGAGACCCAGTACTTC. It specifies CASSLEFSFRQETQYF.

This clonotype was picked up a small number of times. The V and J genes are TRBV2 and TRBJ2-1; TRBD2 agrees at 15 bases. The CDR3 has 17 residues. Trimming cost V 4 bases and J 4 bases; bases outside gene matches: 5. Germline V gene sequence: CDR1 SNHLY, CDR2 FYNNEI. The CDR3 loop is CASSGGLAGGGYNEQFF. The CDR3 coding sequence is TGTGCCAGCAGTGGGGGACTAGCGGGAGGCGGGTACAATGAGCAGTTCTTC.

Ten or more counts support this clonotype. This chain links TRBV29-1 with TRBJ2-3; D is uncertain. Germline loops: CDR1 SQVTM, CDR2 ANQGSEA. The CDR3 consists of 14 residues. V shed 3 bases and J shed 1 base, with 11 bases lying between them. The CDR3 bases are TGCAGCGTTGAGGGCCCTCTACGCACAGATACGCAGTATTTT. Translating it yields CSVEGPLRTDTQYF.